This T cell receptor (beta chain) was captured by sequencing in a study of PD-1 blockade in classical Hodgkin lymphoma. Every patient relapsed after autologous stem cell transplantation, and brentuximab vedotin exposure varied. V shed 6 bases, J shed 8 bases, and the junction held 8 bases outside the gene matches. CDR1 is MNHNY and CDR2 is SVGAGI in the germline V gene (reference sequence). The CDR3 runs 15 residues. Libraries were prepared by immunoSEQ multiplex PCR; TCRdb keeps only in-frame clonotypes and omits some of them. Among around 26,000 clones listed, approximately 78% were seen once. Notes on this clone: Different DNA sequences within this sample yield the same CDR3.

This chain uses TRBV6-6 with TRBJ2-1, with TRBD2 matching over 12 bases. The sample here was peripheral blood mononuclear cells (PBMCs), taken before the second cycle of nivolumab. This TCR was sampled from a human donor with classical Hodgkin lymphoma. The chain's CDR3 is CASSSRLAGVYEQFF. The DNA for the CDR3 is TGTGCCAGCAGCTCACGACTAGCGGGGGTATATGAGCAGTTCTTC.